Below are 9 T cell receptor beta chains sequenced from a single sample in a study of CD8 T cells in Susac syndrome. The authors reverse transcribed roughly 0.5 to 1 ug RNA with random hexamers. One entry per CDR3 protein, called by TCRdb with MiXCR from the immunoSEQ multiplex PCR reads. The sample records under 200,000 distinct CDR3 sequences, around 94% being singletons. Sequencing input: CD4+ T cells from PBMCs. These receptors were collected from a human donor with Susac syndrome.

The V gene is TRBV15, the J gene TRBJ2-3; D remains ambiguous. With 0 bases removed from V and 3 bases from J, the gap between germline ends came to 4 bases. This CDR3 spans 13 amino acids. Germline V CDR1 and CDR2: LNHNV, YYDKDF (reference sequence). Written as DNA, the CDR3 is TGTGCCACCAGCAGAGATCGGACAGATACGCAGTATTTT. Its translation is CATSRDRTDTQYF.

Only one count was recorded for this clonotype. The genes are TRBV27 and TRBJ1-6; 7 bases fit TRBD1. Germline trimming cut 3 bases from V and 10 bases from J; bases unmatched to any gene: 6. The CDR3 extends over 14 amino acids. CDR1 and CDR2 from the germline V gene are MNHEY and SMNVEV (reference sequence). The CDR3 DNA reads TGTGCCAGCAGTTTTCACAGGGGAGGCTCACCCCTCCACTTT. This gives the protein CASSFHRGGSPLHF.

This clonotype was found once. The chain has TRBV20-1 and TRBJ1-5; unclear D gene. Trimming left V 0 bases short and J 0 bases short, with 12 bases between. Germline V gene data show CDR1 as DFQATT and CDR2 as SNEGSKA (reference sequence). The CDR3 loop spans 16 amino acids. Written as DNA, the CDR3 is TGCAGTGCTAGAGATGGGCACCCGATTAGCAATCAGCCCCAGCATTTT. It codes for CSARDGHPISNQPQHF.

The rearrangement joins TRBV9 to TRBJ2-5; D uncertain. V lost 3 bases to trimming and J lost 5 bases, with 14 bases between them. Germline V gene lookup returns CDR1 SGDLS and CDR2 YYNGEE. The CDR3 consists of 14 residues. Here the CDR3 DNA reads TGTGCCAGCAGCGCCGCACCTGGTGCGGAGACCCAGTACTTC. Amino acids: CASSAAPGAETQYF.

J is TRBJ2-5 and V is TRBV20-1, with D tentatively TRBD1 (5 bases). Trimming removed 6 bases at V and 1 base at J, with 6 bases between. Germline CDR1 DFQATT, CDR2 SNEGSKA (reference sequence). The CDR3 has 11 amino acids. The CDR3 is CSADSQETQYF. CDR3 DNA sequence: TGCAGTGCCGACAGCCAAGAGACCCAGTACTTC.

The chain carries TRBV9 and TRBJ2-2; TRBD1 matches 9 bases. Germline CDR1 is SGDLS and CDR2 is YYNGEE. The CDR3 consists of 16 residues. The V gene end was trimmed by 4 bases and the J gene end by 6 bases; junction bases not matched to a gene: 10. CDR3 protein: CASSPNPGQGAGELFF. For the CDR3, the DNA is TGTGCCAGCAGCCCCAATCCGGGACAGGGCGCCGGGGAGCTGTTTTTT.

CDR3 DNA: TGTGCCAGCAGCTTAGGCGGGGGGGCAGTAGATACGCAGTATTTT. This sequence encodes CASSLGGGAVDTQYF. V and J are TRBV7-2 and TRBJ2-3; 9 nucleotides align to TRBD2. The germline V gene encodes CDR1 SGHTA and CDR2 FQGNSA. After removal of 1 base from V and 5 bases from J, the junction contained 4 bases not matched to a gene. CDR3 length: 15 amino acids.

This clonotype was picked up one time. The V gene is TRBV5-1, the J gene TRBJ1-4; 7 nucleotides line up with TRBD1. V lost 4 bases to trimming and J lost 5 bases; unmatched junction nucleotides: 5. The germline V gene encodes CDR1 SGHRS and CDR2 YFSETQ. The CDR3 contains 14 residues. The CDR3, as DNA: TGCGCCAGCAGCCCGGACAGGAGAAATGAAAAACTGTTTTTT. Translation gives CASSPDRRNEKLFF.

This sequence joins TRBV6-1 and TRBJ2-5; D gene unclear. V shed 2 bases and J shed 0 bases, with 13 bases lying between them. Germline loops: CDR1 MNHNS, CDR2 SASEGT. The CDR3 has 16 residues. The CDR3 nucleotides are TGTGCCAGCAGTGAACGGATAGGAAGGTACCAAGAGACCCAGTACTTC. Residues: CASSERIGRYQETQYF.